This T cell receptor beta chain was identified during a study of blood T cell repertoires in COVID-19. Study details: Both acute and convalescent COVID-19 samples were obtained from the United States, Italy and Spain. From T cells, B-cell-depleted T cells, or PBMCs came the material, which was cDNA or gDNA.

As originally analysed: Amplification from reference gene primers served as the basis for estimated nucleated cell counts. This table comes from immunoSEQ multiplex PCR, and its TCRdb copy is limited to in-frame clones, with some not included. V, J and clone size derive from that table, while D and trimming were established from the DNA sequence. Among 80,000 to 95,000 clones listed, over 75% were seen once. Trimming removed 1 base from V and 7 bases from J; junction bases left unmatched: 18. The CDR3 sequence is 19 residues long. Germline V gene sequence: CDR1 MGHRA, CDR2 YSYEKL. Sequences were obtained from peripheral blood. The clonotype comes from a man aged 70 or older with acute or convalescent COVID-19. V is TRBV4-1 and J is TRBJ1-5; 8 nucleotides line up with TRBD1. The CDR3 sequence: CASSQVHTGTSTGEQPQHF. The CDR3 nucleotides read TGCGCCAGCAGCCAAGTTCACACAGGAACTTCGACAGGGGAACAGCCCCAGCATTTT.